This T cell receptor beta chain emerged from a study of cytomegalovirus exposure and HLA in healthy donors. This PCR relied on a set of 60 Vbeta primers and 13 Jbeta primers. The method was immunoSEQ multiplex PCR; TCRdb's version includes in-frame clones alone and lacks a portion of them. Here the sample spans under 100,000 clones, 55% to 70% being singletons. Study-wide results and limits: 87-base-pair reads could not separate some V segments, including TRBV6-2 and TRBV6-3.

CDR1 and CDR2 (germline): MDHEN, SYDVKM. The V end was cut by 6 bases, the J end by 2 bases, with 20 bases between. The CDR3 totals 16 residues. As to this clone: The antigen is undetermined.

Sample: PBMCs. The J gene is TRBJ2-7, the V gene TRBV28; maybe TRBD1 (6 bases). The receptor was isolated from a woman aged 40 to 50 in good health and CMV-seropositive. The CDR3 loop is CASRQPGGQRTYEQYF. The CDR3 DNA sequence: TGTGCCAGCAGACAACCGGGCGGACAGAGAACCTACGAGCAGTACTTC. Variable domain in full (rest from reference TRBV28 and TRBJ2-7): DVKVTQSSRYLVKRTGEKVFLECVQDMDHENMFWYRQDPGLGLRLIYFSYDVKMKEKGDIPEGYSVSREKKERFSLILESASTNQTSMYLCASRQPGGQRTYEQYFGPGTRLTVT.